This T cell receptor beta chain stems from a study of OX40 agonist ivuxolimab in advanced cancers. About the study: Administration of intravenous ivuxolimab to patients occurred every 2 weeks at 0.01 to 10 mg/kg. Having had anti-PD-1, anti-PD-L1 or anti-CTLA-4 therapy before was allowed, and around 39% had some. Findings and limits, study-wide: Expansion of clones was among the lowest in partial responders at 0.1-3.0 mg/kg.

Excluded were patients having autoimmune disease history or systemic immunosuppression. Assay: immunoSEQ multiplex PCR; the TCRdb copy retains only in-frame clones and omits some. This table holds about 38,000 clones, about 82% found once. There are 19 residues in the CDR3. V dropped 4 bases and J dropped 0; count of bases not matched to a gene: 13. Germline CDR1 is SGHVS and CDR2 is FQNEAQ. Note on this clone: Its antigen is not identified.

J is TRBJ2-1 and V is TRBV7-8, with 9 bases matching TRBD2. The clonotype was recovered from an adult with an advanced solid tumor such as melanoma, head and neck, liver or kidney cancer. Sequenced material: CD4+ or CD8+ T cells sorted from blood, taken in a trial of the OX40 agonist ivuxolimab. The CDR3 DNA reads TGTGCCAGCAGCTCCTCAACTAGCGGGTTACCGAGCTCCTACAATGAGCAGTTCTTC. This codes for CASSSSTSGLPSSYNEQFF.